These 22 T cell receptor beta chains were sequenced from one sample in a study of shared clonotypes between healthy human individuals. It was CD45RO-negative cells, positively selected for CCR7, that made up naive CD8 cells, with terminally differentiated effector memory CD45RA+ cells excluded. Profiling relied on immunoSEQ multiplex PCR, and the TCRdb table lists in-frame clones only, not all of them. The sample shows about 2 million clones, about 95% of them seen only once. The sample taken for sequencing was naive CD8+ T cells sorted from blood. These receptors all come from a man aged 18 to 30 in good health.

The chain recombines TRBV7-9 with TRBJ2-7; tentatively, D is TRBD1 or TRBD2 (5 bases each). This CDR3 is 15 amino acids long. Trimming took off 1 base at V and 4 bases at J, with 14 bases between the two ends. The germline CDR1 and CDR2 sequences are SEHNR and FQNEAQ (reference sequence). CDR3 region: CASSLETEGKYEQYF. The CDR3 DNA is TGTGCCAGCAGCTTAGAGACAGAGGGCAAGTACGAGCAGTACTTC.

The chain joins TRBV23-1 to TRBJ2-3; 8 positions agree with TRBD1. TRBV23-1 is sorted into the ORF group, with uncertain function. This CDR3 has 15 amino acids. Losses at the gene ends were 0 bases for V and 4 bases for J; bases not matched to a gene: 3. The CDR3 coding sequence is TGCGCCAGCAGTCAATCGGGACAGGTTTCAGATACGCAGTATTTT. Amino acids: CASSQSGQVSDTQYF.

The chain combines TRBV28 with TRBJ2-1; TRBD2 matches at 14 bases. V was pared by 6 bases and J by 8 bases, with 6 bases of the junction left unmatched. CDR1 is MDHEN, CDR2 SYDVKM, per germline. The CDR3 has 15 amino acids. The CDR3: CASSPTSGGVDEQFF. CDR3 sequence (DNA): TGTGCCAGCAGCCCGACTAGCGGGGGGGTAGATGAGCAGTTCTTC.

The rearrangement links TRBV5-6 to TRBJ1-5; D gene ambiguous. The CDR3 extends over 12 amino acids. The V gene lost 5 bases and the J gene lost 3 bases, with 6 bases spanning the gap. Germline V CDR1 and CDR2: SGHDT, YYEEEE. CDR3 sequence: CASSTDNQPQHF. In DNA form, the CDR3 reads TGTGCCAGCAGTACGGACAATCAGCCCCAGCATTTT.

The chain links TRBV21-1 to TRBJ2-5; TRBD2, the D gene given by the table, was not confirmed from the DNA. TRBV21-1 is annotated as a pseudogene. The CDR3 runs 17 residues. CDR3 protein: CASALLAGGLYQETQYF. CDR3 nucleotide sequence: TGTGCCAGCGCACTGCTAGCGGGAGGACTCTACCAAGAGACCCAGTACTTC.

The chain is built from TRBV25-1 and TRBJ1-1, with D possibly TRBD1 on 6 matching bases. Germline V gives CDR1 MGHDK, CDR2 SYGVNS. This CDR3 spans 14 amino acids. The V end lost 2 bases, the J end lost 2 bases, and 9 bases lay between the germline ends. CDR3 nucleotide sequence: TGTGCCAGCAGTGAAATGACAGGAAACACTGAAGCTTTCTTT. This gives the protein CASSEMTGNTEAFF.

The V gene is TRBV4-1, the J gene TRBJ2-7; 7 nucleotides agree with TRBD2. The germline V gene encodes CDR1 MGHRA and CDR2 YSYEKL. Trimming cost V 3 bases and J 3 bases; bases outside gene matches: 11. There are 16 residues in the CDR3. CDR3 amino acids: CASSQRSGASGYEQYF. In DNA form, the CDR3 reads TGCGCCAGCAGCCAGCGTAGTGGGGCTAGCGGCTACGAGCAGTACTTC.

The chain couples TRBV4-1 to TRBJ1-4; no reliable D call. The germline V and J ends were trimmed by 4 bases and 3 bases, with 12 bases remaining between them. This CDR3 has 15 amino acids. In germline, CDR1 is MGHRA, CDR2 YSYEKL. CDR3 region: CASSLLYGANEKLFF. The DNA for the CDR3 is TGCGCCAGCAGCCTCCTTTATGGGGCTAATGAAAAACTGTTTTTT.

This chain links TRBV19 with TRBJ2-1; 10 nucleotides agree with TRBD1. This CDR3 is built from 15 residues. V shed 3 bases, J shed 6 bases, and the junction held 5 bases outside the gene matches. CDR1 and CDR2 from the germline V gene are LNHDA and SQIVND (reference sequence). Here the CDR3 reads CASSIGQGVANEQFF. In DNA form, the CDR3 reads TGTGCCAGTAGTATCGGACAGGGGGTGGCCAATGAGCAGTTCTTC.

The rearrangement joins TRBV19 to TRBJ1-2; D gene uncertain. Germline-derived CDR1 and CDR2 are LNHDA and SQIVND (reference sequence). Trimming left V 7 bases short and J 4 bases short, with 10 bases between. The CDR3 runs to 12 residues. Here the CDR3 DNA reads TGTGCCAGTATCAACCCGGGCTATGGCTACACCTTC. Translating it yields CASINPGYGYTF.

Comments on this clone: The same CDR3 arises from other DNA sequences in this sample as well. The CDR3, as DNA: TGTGCCAGCAGCGTAGCTGGGGTATCCTACAATGAGCAGTTCTTC. Encoded protein: CASSVAGVSYNEQFF. The chain links TRBV9 to TRBJ2-1, with no clear D. The CDR3 covers 15 residues. CDR1 SGDLS and CDR2 YYNGEE come from the germline V gene. Trimming took off 0 bases at V and 1 base at J, with 8 bases between the two ends.

The chain combines TRBV11-2 with TRBJ2-4; maybe TRBD2 (5 bases). Trimming shortened V by 1 base and J by 7 bases, and 8 bases separated the two germline ends. The CDR3 contains 13 residues. Germline V gene data show CDR1 as SGHAT and CDR2 as FQNNGV. CDR3 bases: TGTGCCAGCAGCTTAGCTAGCTGGAACATTCAGTACTTC. As protein: CASSLASWNIQYF.

The chain combines TRBV28 with TRBJ1-2; D perhaps matches TRBD1 (5 bases). CDR1 is MDHEN, CDR2 SYDVKM, per germline. CDR3 length equals 16 residues. V was shortened by 7 bases and J by 0 bases, with 18 bases between the two germline ends. CDR3 residues: CASNPPLWTPNYGYTF. CDR3 nucleotide sequence: TGTGCCAGCAACCCCCCCCTTTGGACACCTAACTATGGCTACACCTTC.

The chain carries TRBV9 and TRBJ1-2; 8 bases line up with TRBD1. Germline V gene sequence: CDR1 SGDLS, CDR2 YYNGEE. This CDR3 has 14 amino acids. The V segment lost 3 bases and the J segment 7 bases; nucleotides outside the gene matches: 8. The DNA of the CDR3 is TGTGCCAGCAGCGCGTTTACAGGGGGAGCTGGCTACACCTTC. This codes for CASSAFTGGAGYTF. The complete variable domain, with remaining parts taken from reference TRBV9 and TRBJ1-2, reads DSGVTQTPKHLITATGQRVTLRCSPRSGDLSVYWYQQSLDQGLQFLIQYYNGEERAKGNILERFSAQQFPDLHSELNLSSLELGDSALYFCASSAFTGGAGYTFGSGTRLTVV.

The rearrangement uses TRBV4-1 and TRBJ2-5; the D is unclear. Germline V gives CDR1 MGHRA, CDR2 YSYEKL. Trimming cost V 1 base and J 1 base, with 10 bases left between them. The CDR3 covers 15 residues. The chain's CDR3 is CASSQVGWIQETQYF. The CDR3, as DNA: TGCGCCAGCAGCCAAGTGGGGTGGATCCAAGAGACCCAGTACTTC.

This chain links TRBV11-2 with TRBJ2-7, with 15 bases identical to TRBD2. The CDR3 loop spans 18 amino acids. Germline CDR1 SGHAT, CDR2 FQNNGV. V lost 5 bases to trimming and J lost 3 bases; unmatched junction nucleotides: 11. CDR3 coding DNA: TGTGCCAGCAGCCGTGGGACTAGCGGGGGGCAAACCGACTACGAGCAGTACTTC. It is translated as CASSRGTSGGQTDYEQYF.

This sequence joins TRBV5-6 and TRBJ2-3; 7 bases align to TRBD1. V gave up 0 bases and J gave up 6 bases; unmatched junction bases: 7. CDR1 and CDR2 (germline): SGHDT, YYEEEE. CDR3 length: 15 residues. The CDR3, as DNA: TGTGCCAGCAGCTTGGTCCTAGGGGGCGGGGATACGCAGTATTTT. Protein sequence: CASSLVLGGGDTQYF.

The gene calls are TRBV6-1 and TRBJ2-1; no clear D. The length of the CDR3 is 13 residues. Deletions cut 1 base from V and 7 bases from J, with 8 bases between. Germline V gene lookup returns CDR1 MNHNS and CDR2 SASEGT. The CDR3 bases are TGTGCCAGCAGTGAAGTGTGGGGTAATGAGCAGTTCTTC. This codes for CASSEVWGNEQFF.

The chain recombines TRBV28 with TRBJ2-1; maybe TRBD1 (5 bases). Per germline, CDR1 MDHEN and CDR2 SYDVKM. The ends were cut back, 4 bases at V and 6 bases at J, with 16 bases in the middle. The CDR3 loop spans 15 amino acids. The CDR3 loop reads CASSSTVSFRNEQFF. The CDR3 DNA follows: TGTGCCAGCAGTTCGACAGTTTCGTTCCGCAATGAGCAGTTCTTC.

The chain carries TRBV27 and TRBJ1-6; 7 bases agree with TRBD1. The CDR3 sequence is 16 residues long. V dropped 5 bases and J dropped 0; count of bases not matched to a gene: 4. Germline loops: CDR1 MNHEY, CDR2 SMNVEV (reference sequence). CDR3 bases: TGTGCCAGCAGTCCGGGGACAGTCTCCTATAATTCACCCCTCCACTTT. Translating gives CASSPGTVSYNSPLHF.

The chain is built from TRBV5-5 and TRBJ2-7, with D possibly TRBD1 on 6 matching bases. In germline, CDR1 is SGHKS, CDR2 YYEKEE (reference sequence). The V end lost 4 bases, the J end lost 3 bases, and 14 bases lay between the germline ends. CDR3 length: 14 residues. CDR3 in DNA: TGTGCCAGCAGCCCGCAGGGGCCCCACTACGAGCAGTACTTC. Amino acid sequence: CASSPQGPHYEQYF. Combining the CDR3 with reference TRBV5-5 and TRBJ2-7 gives the whole variable domain DAGVTQSPTHLIKTRGQQVTLRCSPISGHKSVSWYQQVLGQGPQFIFQYYEKEERGRGNFPDRFSARQFPNYSSELNVNALLLGDSALYLCASSPQGPHYEQYFGPGTRLTVT.

The CDR3 spells CASSFSGAVHQPQHF. The CDR3 DNA follows: TGTGCCAGCAGTTTCTCCGGGGCGGTACATCAGCCCCAGCATTTT. V and J are TRBV28 and TRBJ1-5, with D tentatively TRBD1 (5 bases). The CDR3 runs to 15 residues. V was pared by 3 bases and J by 5 bases, with 14 bases between. Germline loops: CDR1 MDHEN, CDR2 SYDVKM.